This T cell receptor (beta chain) was captured by sequencing in a study of T cell responses to AZD1222 COVID-19 vaccine. Overall study findings and caveats: The donor cohort was predominantly white British with a female majority, and clonal diversity may have been underestimated. With two AZD1222 doses given, Spike-specific TCR breadth and depth both rose. At baseline, seropositivity was found in only a handful of AZD1222 recipients. The study reported that nearly half of spike-specific TCRs target unmutated variant regions.

On this clone: As yet, its antigen is unknown.

The V end lost 0 bases, the J end lost 2 bases, and 7 bases lay between the germline ends. The CDR3 is 15 amino acids. Per germline, CDR1 LGHNA and CDR2 YSLEER. Assay: immunoSEQ multiplex PCR; the TCRdb copy retains only in-frame clones and omits some. This table has 55,000 to 65,000 clones, approximately 80% appearing once. This TCR was recovered from an adult who received the AZD1222 COVID-19 vaccine. This specimen was peripheral blood, taken 28 days after the second AZD1222 dose. This chain links TRBV4-3 with TRBJ1-4; D gene unclear. The CDR3, as DNA: TGCGCCAGCAGCCAAGATCTGTTGACTAATGAAAAACTGTTTTTT. Protein product: CASSQDLLTNEKLFF.